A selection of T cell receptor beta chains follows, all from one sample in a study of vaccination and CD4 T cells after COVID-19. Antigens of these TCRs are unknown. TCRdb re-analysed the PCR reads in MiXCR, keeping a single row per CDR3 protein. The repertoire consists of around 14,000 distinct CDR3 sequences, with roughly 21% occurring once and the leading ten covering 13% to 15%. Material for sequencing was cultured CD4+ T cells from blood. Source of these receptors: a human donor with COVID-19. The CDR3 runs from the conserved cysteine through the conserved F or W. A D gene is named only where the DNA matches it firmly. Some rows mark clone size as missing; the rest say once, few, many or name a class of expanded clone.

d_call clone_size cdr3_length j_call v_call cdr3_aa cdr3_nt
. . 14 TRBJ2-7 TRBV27 CASSLLLGVGEQYF TGTGCCAGCAGTCTCCTACTAGGGGTCGGGGAGCAGTACTTC
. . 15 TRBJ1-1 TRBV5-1 CASSASGTSNTEAFF TGCGCCAGCAGCGCCTCCGGGACTTCGAACACTGAAGCTTTCTTT
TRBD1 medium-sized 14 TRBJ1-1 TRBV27 CASTRTGGLTEAFF TGTGCCAGCACGCGGACAGGGGGCTTGACTGAAGCTTTCTTT
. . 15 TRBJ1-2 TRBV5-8 CASSSGSKANYGYTF TGTGCCAGCAGCTCAGGGAGCAAAGCTAACTATGGCTACACCTTC
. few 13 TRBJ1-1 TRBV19 CASRLQGNTEAFF TGTGCCAGCCGATTACAGGGGAACACTGAAGCTTTCTTT
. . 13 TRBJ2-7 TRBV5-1 CASSLFSIDEQYF TGCGCCAGCAGCTTGTTCAGTATCGACGAGCAGTACTTC
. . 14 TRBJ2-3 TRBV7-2 CASSLAQVPDTQYF TGTGCCAGCAGCTTAGCTCAGGTCCCAGATACGCAGTATTTT
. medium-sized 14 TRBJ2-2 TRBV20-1 CSATGTSNTGELFF TGCAGTGCCACCGGGACATCGAACACCGGGGAGCTGTTTTTT
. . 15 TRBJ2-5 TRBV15 CATSRDHQGGETQYF TGTGCCACCAGCAGAGATCATCAGGGGGGGGAGACCCAGTACTTC
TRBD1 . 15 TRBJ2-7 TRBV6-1 CASSGRDRQAYEQYF TGTGCCAGCAGTGGCCGGGACAGGCAAGCCTACGAGCAGTACTTC
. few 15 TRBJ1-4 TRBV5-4 CASSLGTVPNEKLFF TGTGCCAGCAGCTTGGGGACAGTCCCAAATGAAAAACTGTTTTTT
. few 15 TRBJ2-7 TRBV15 CATSTMDSFSYEQYF TGTGCCACCAGTACCATGGACAGCTTCTCCTACGAGCAGTACTTC
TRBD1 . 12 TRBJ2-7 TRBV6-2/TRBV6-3 CASSYPRQGQYF TGTGCCAGCAGTTACCCGAGACAGGGTCAGTACTTC
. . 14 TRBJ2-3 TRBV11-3 CASSFHEPTDTQYF TGTGCCAGCAGCTTTCACGAACCAACAGATACGCAGTATTTT
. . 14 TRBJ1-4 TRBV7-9 CASSPGATNEKLFF TGTGCCAGCAGCCCCGGGGCAACTAATGAAAAACTGTTTTTT
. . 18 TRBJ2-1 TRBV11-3 CASSPLNRWQGGGNEQFF TGTGCCAGCAGCCCTCTAAATCGTTGGCAGGGAGGAGGCAATGAGCAGTTCTTC
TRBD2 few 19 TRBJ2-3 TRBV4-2 CASSPTPTTSGGPADTQYF TGTGCCAGCAGCCCAACACCGACGACTAGCGGGGGGCCAGCGGATACGCAGTATTTT
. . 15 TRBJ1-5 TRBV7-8 CASSLVGNSNQPQHF TGTGCCAGCAGCTTAGTAGGAAATAGCAATCAGCCCCAGCATTTT
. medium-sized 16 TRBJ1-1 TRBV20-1 CSARDRGARSGSEAFF TGCAGTGCTAGAGACAGAGGGGCCCGCAGCGGGTCCGAAGCTTTCTTT
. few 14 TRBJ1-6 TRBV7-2 CASSIGTLNSPLHF TGTGCCAGCAGCATCGGGACTCTTAATTCACCCCTCCACTTT
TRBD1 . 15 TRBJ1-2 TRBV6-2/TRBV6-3 CASSYWDRVLYGYTF TGTGCCAGCAGTTATTGGGACAGAGTTCTCTATGGCTACACCTTC
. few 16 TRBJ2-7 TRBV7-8 CASSLVTGLNSYEQYF TGTGCCAGCAGCTTAGTCACTGGCCTGAACTCCTACGAGCAGTACTTC
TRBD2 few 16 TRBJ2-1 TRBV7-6 CASSLQTSGASNEQFF TGTGCCAGCAGCTTACAGACTAGCGGGGCTAGCAATGAGCAGTTCTTC